A single sample is the source of the 8 T cell receptor beta chains below, sequenced in a study of CD8+CD57+ T cells in acquired aplastic anemia. The use of genomic DNA as template underpinned the TCR beta VDJ and CDR3 profiling. TCRdb itself ran the reads through MiXCR, one entry per CDR3 protein. The table records approximately 470,000 distinct CDR3 sequences, more than 25% of them present only once. The authors sequenced patients whose flow cytometry had shown CD8+CD57+ cell expansion. Sequencing used sorted CD4+, CD8+, or CD8+CD57+ T cells (not recorded which) from PBMCs. These TCRs come from a human donor with aplastic anemia.

In this sample, this clonotype turned up a few times. The V and J genes are TRBV2 and TRBJ1-1; D not resolved. The V and J ends lost 5 bases and 3 bases respectively, with 7 bases between them. CDR1 SNHLY and CDR2 FYNNEI come from the germline V gene. The CDR3 has 12 amino acids. DNA for the CDR3: TGTGCCAGCAGTCCGCCGGACACTGAAGCTTTCTTT. This codes for CASSPPDTEAFF.

For this clonotype: One base away lies a much larger clone, so this may be a sequencing read error. The rearrangement links TRBV19 to TRBJ2-1, with TRBD2 matching over 8 bases. Germline CDR1 LNHDA, CDR2 SQIVND (reference sequence). V lost 4 bases, J lost 2 bases, and 1 base stayed unmatched. This CDR3 contains 14 residues. This chain's CDR3 is CASSSGGTYNEQFF. CDR3 sequence (DNA): TGTGCCAGTAGTAGCGGGGGGACCTACAATGAGCAGTTCTTC.

In this sample, this clonotype turned up a few times. V usage is TRBV24-1 and J usage is TRBJ1-2; D is ambiguous. Deletions cut 3 bases from V and 1 base from J, with 8 bases between. This CDR3 has 14 amino acids. From germline, CDR1 is KGHDR and CDR2 SFDVKD. The CDR3, as DNA: TGTGCCACCAGTGATATACAGATTAACTATGGCTACACCTTC. Translating it yields CATSDIQINYGYTF.

The chain recombines TRBV6-2 or TRBV6-3 with TRBJ1-5; 7 bases are shared with TRBD1. V lost 0 bases and J lost 2; bases outside the gene matches: 10. CDR1 is MNHEY, CDR2 SVGEGT, per germline. The CDR3 sequence is 18 residues long. The CDR3 DNA sequence: TGTGCCAGCAGTTACTCGAGGGCGAGTACAGGGGGCAATCAGCCCCAGCATTTT. As protein: CASSYSRASTGGNQPQHF.

This clonotype was counted many times. This chain links TRBV24-1 with TRBJ2-1; 8 bases match TRBD2. This CDR3 is 16 amino acids long. CDR1 is KGHDR, CDR2 SFDVKD, per germline. Losses at the gene ends were 3 bases for V and 7 bases for J; bases not matched to a gene: 10. CDR3 sequence: CATSDAGRGEKNEQFF. DNA for the CDR3: TGTGCCACCAGTGATGCCGGGAGGGGGGAGAAGAATGAGCAGTTCTTC.

On this clonotype itself: This may come from a read error, since a much larger clone is one base off. The chain joins TRBV7-9 to TRBJ2-7; D perhaps matches TRBD2 (5 bases). Germline-derived CDR1 and CDR2 are SEHNR and FQNEAQ (reference sequence). The CDR3 spans 13 residues. V lost 6 bases and J 11 bases, leaving 20 bases between the germline ends. CDR3 region: CASSTMAGGVEYF. The DNA of the CDR3 is TGTGCCAGCAGTACTATGGCGGGTGGTGTAGAGTACTTC.

V gene TRBV20-1 combines with J gene TRBJ2-5, with 8 bases lining up with TRBD1. The CDR3 totals 14 residues. V shed 3 bases, J shed 1 base, and the junction held 4 bases outside the gene matches. Germline CDR1 and CDR2: DFQATT and SNEGSKA (reference sequence). In DNA, the CDR3 is TGCAGTGCTAGGACAGGGGCCGGCCAAGAGACCCAGTACTTC. It yields the protein CSARTGAGQETQYF.

V and J are TRBV16 and TRBJ1-1; D is unresolved. V dropped 2 bases and J dropped 1 base, with 11 bases sitting between them. This CDR3 spans 15 amino acids. Germline-derived CDR1 and CDR2 are KGHSY and FQNENV. CDR3 in DNA: TGTGCCAGCAGCCAAGGAAAGGGAACGAACACTGAAGCTTTCTTT. Translating it yields CASSQGKGTNTEAFF.